The sequence of this T cell receptor (beta chain) was determined in a study of blood T cell repertoires in COVID-19. Turning to the study itself: Nucleic acid was either cDNA or gDNA, and it came from T cells, B-cell-depleted T cells, or PBMCs.

Trimming removed 5 bases from V and 7 bases from J; junction bases left unmatched: 12. This CDR3 has 17 amino acids. Germline V gene data show CDR1 as MNHNY and CDR2 as SVGAGI (reference sequence). In the authors' workflow: Reference gene primers were amplified, and this amplification served to estimate nucleated cell counts. Measured with immunoSEQ multiplex PCR; TCRdb has only the in-frame clones, and not every one. That table gives V, J and clone size, and the DNA gave D and trimming. The table has 90,000 to 150,000 clones, 75% to 85% seen once. This clone was seen more than once but under ten times.

V gene TRBV6-6 combines with J gene TRBJ1-4; 11 bases are shared with TRBD1. Input material: peripheral blood. The source of this sequence is a human donor in a cohort sampled during active COVID-19. The CDR3 is CASSPTPGTGGGEKLFF. The DNA for the CDR3 is TGTGCCAGCAGTCCTACTCCCGGGACAGGGGGGGGTGAAAAACTGTTTTTT.